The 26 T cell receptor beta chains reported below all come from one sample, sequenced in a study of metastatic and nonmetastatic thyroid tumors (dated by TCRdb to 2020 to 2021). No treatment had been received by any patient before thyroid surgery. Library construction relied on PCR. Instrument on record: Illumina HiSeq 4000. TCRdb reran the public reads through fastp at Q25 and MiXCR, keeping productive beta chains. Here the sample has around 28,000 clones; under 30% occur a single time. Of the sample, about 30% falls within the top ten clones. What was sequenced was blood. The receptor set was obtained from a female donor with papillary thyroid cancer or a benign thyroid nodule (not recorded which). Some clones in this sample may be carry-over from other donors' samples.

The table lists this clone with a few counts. CDR3 sequence reads: CASSYGGCHLTDTQYF. The CDR3 nucleotides are TGTGCCAGCAGTTACGGTGGGTGTCACCTCACAGATACGCAGTATTTT. J is TRBJ2-3 and V is TRBV6-2 or TRBV6-3; D is ambiguous. CDR3 length: 16 residues. The V end was cut by 2 bases, the J end by 2 bases, with 14 bases between. CDR1 MNHEY and CDR2 SVGEGT come from the germline V gene.

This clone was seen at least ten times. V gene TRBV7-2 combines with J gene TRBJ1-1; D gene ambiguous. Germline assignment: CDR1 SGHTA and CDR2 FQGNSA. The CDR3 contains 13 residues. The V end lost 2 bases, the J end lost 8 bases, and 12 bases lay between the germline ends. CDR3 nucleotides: TGTGCCAGCAGCTTAAATGGTTATTCGGAAGCTTTCTTT. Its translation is CASSLNGYSEAFF.

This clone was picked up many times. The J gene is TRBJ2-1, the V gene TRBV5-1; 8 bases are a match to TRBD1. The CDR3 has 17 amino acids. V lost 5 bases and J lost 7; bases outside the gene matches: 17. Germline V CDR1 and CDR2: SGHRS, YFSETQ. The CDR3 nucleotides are TGCGCCAGCAGTCCCATGTTGGGGACAGGCCTCCAAAATGAGCAGTTCTTC. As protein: CASSPMLGTGLQNEQFF.

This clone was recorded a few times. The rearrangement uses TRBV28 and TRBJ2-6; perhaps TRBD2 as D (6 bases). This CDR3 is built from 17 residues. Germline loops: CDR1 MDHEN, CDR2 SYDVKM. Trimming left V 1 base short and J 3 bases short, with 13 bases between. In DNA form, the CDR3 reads TGTGCCAGCAGTTTATCGGGACTCGTCTTTGGGGCCAACGTCCTGACTTTC. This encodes CASSLSGLVFGANVLTF.

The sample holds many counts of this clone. Here the CDR3 reads CATSAKQGFQPQHF. In nucleotides, the CDR3 is TGTGCCACCAGCGCAAAACAGGGATTTCAGCCCCAGCATTTT. This rearrangement joins TRBV15 to TRBJ1-5; a possible D gene is TRBD1 (6 bases). The CDR3 covers 14 residues. Trimming cost V 5 bases and J 6 bases, with 14 bases left between them. CDR1 is LNHNV and CDR2 is YYDKDF in the germline V gene (reference sequence).

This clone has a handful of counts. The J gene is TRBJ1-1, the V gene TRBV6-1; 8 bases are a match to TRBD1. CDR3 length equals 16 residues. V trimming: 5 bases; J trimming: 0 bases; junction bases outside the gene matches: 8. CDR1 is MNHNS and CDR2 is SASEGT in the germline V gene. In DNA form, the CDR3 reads TGTGCCAGCAGTCAAACCGGGACAGGTTTGAACACTGAAGCTTTCTTT. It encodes CASSQTGTGLNTEAFF.

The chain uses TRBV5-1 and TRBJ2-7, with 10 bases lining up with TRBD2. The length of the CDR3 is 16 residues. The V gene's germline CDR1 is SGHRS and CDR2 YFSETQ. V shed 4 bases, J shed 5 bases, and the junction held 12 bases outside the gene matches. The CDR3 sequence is CASSPRGRAGGDEQYF. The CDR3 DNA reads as TGCGCCAGCAGCCCGCGCGGTCGAGCGGGAGGGGACGAGCAGTACTTC. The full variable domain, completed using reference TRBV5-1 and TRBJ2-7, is KAGVTQTPRYLIKTRGQQVTLSCSPISGHRSVSWYQQTPGQGLQFLFEYFSETQRNKGNFPGRFSGRQFSNSRSEMNVSTLELGDSALYLCASSPRGRAGGDEQYFGPGTRLTVT.

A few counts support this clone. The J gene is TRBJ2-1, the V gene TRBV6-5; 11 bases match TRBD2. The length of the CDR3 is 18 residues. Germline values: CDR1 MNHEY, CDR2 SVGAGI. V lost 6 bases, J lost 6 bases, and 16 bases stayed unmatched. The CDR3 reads CASSQTGTSGTFFNEQFF. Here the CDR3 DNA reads TGTGCCAGCAGCCAGACCGGGACTAGCGGAACTTTCTTCAATGAGCAGTTCTTC.

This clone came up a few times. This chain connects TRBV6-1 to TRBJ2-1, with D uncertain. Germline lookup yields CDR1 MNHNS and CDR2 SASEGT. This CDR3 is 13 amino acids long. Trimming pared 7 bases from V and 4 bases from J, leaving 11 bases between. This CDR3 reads CASTKPHYNEQFF. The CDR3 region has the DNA TGTGCCAGCACCAAGCCCCATTACAATGAGCAGTTCTTC.

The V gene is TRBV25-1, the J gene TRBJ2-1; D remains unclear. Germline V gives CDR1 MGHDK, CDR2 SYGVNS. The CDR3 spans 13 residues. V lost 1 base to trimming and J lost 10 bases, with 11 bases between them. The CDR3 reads CASSESDFGEQFF. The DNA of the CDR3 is TGTGCCAGCAGTGAATCCGACTTTGGCGAGCAGTTCTTC.

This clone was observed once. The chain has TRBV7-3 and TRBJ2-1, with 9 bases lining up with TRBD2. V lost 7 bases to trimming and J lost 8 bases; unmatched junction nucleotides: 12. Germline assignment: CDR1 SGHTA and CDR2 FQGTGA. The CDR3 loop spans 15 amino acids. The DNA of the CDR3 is TGTGCCAGCATCTTGGGAAGCGGGAGGTTGGATGAGCAGTTCTTC. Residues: CASILGSGRLDEQFF.

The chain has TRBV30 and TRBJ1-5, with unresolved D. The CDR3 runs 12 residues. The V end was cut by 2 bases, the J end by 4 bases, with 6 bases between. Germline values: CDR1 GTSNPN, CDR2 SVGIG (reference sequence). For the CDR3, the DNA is TGTGCCTGGAGTTTCGGTAATCAGCCCCAGCATTTT. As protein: CAWSFGNQPQHF.

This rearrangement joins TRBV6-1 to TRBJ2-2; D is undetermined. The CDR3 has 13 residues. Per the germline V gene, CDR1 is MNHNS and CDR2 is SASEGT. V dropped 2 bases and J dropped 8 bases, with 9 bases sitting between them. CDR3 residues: CASSEPPAGELFF. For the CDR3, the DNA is TGTGCCAGCAGTGAACCCCCTGCGGGGGAGCTGTTTTTT.

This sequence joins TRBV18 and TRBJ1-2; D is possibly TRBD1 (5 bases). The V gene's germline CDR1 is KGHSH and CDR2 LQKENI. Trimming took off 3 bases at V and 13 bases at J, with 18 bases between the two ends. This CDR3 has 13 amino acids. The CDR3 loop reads CASSPQKTTQGTF. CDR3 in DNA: TGTGCCAGCTCACCGCAAAAAACTACCCAGGGCACCTTC. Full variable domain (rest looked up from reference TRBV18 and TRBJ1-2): NAGVMQNPRHLVRRRGQEARLRCSPMKGHSHVYWYRQLPEEGLKFMVYLQKENIIDESGMPKERFSAEFPKEGPSILRIQQVVRGDSAAYFCASSPQKTTQGTFGSGTRLTVV.

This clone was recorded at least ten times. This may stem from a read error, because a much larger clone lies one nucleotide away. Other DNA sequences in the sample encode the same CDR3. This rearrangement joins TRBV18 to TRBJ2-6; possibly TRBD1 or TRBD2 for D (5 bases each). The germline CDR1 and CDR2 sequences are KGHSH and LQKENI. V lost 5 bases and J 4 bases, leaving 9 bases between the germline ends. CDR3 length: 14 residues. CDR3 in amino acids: CASSEGSGANVLTF. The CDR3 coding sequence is TGTGCCAGCTCAGAGGGGTCCGGGGCCAACGTCCTGACTTTC.

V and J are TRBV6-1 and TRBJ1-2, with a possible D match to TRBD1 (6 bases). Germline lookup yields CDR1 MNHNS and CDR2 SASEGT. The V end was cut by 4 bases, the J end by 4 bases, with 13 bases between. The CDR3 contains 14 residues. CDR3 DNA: TGTGCCAGCAGTGGGGGGCAGATTGTCTATGGCTACACCTTC. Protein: CASSGGQIVYGYTF.

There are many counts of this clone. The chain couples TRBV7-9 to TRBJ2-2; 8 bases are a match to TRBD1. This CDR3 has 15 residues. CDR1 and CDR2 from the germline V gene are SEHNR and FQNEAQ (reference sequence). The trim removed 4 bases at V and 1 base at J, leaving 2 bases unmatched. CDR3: CASSSGQGNTGELFF. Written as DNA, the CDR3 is TGTGCCAGCAGCTCTGGACAGGGGAACACCGGGGAGCTGTTTTTT.

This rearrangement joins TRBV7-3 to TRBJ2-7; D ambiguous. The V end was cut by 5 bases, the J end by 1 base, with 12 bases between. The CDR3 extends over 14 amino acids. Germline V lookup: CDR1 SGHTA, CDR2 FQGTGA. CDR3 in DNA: TGTGCCAGCAGCGCCGCGCCGCATTCCTACGAGCAGTACTTC. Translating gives CASSAAPHSYEQYF.

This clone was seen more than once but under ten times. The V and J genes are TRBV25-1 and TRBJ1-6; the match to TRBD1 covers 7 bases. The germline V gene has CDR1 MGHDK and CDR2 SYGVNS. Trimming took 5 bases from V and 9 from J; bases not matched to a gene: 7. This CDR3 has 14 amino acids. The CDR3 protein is CASSRGTDASPLHF. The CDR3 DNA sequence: TGTGCCAGCAGTCGGGGGACAGATGCTTCACCCCTCCACTTT.

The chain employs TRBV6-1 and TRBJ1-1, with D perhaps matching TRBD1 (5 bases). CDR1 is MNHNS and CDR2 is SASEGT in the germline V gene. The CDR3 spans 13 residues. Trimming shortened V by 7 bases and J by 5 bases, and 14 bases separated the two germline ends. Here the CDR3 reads CASTQGVGTEAFF. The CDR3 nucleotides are TGTGCCAGCACCCAGGGTGTGGGAACTGAAGCTTTCTTT.

The CDR3 is CASSLGFGQRNTEAFF. CDR3 in DNA: TGTGCCAGCAGCTTGGGGTTCGGACAGAGGAACACTGAAGCTTTCTTT. V usage is TRBV5-6 and J usage is TRBJ1-1; the D gene is possibly TRBD1 (6 bases). V dropped 0 bases and J dropped 1 base, with 13 bases sitting between them. Germline V gene sequence: CDR1 SGHDT, CDR2 YYEEEE. The CDR3 has 16 residues.

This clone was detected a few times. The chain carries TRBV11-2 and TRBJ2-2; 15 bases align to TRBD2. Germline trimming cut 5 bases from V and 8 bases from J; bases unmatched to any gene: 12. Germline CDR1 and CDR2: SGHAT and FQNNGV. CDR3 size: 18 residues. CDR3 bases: TGTGCCAGCAGCCCGGGACTAGCGGGAGGCCTCGAGAGGGGGGAGCTGTTTTTT. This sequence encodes CASSPGLAGGLERGELFF.

CDR3 sequence: CASSLKGSSGSAETQYF. The CDR3 nucleotides are TGCGCCAGCAGCTTAAAAGGGTCTAGCGGGAGTGCGGAGACCCAGTACTTC. V usage is TRBV5-1 and J usage is TRBJ2-5; TRBD2 agrees at 10 bases. The CDR3 is made up of 17 amino acids. V trimming: 2 bases; J trimming: 5 bases; junction bases outside the gene matches: 12. Germline V gives CDR1 SGHRS, CDR2 YFSETQ.

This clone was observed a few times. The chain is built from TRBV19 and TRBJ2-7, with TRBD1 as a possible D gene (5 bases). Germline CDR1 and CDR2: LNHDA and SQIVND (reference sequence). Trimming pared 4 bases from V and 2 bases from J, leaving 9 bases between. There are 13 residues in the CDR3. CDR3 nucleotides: TGTGCCAGTAGTACCCAGGGTGCCTACGAGCAGTACTTC. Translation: CASSTQGAYEQYF.

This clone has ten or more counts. This chain's CDR3 is CASSLTGGVLGAFF. The CDR3 DNA follows: TGTGCCAGCAGTTTAACAGGGGGCGTTTTAGGAGCTTTCTTT. The gene calls are TRBV27 and TRBJ1-1, with 9 bases matching TRBD1. Unmatched junction bases numbered 8, after V lost 2 bases and J lost 10 bases. The germline CDR1 and CDR2 sequences are MNHEY and SMNVEV (reference sequence). The CDR3 loop spans 14 amino acids.

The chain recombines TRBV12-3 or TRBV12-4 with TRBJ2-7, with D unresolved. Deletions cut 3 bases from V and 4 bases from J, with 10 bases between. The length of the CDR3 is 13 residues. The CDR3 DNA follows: TGTGCCAGCAGTTTCGGGCCTCGATACGAGCAGTACTTC. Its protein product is CASSFGPRYEQYF.